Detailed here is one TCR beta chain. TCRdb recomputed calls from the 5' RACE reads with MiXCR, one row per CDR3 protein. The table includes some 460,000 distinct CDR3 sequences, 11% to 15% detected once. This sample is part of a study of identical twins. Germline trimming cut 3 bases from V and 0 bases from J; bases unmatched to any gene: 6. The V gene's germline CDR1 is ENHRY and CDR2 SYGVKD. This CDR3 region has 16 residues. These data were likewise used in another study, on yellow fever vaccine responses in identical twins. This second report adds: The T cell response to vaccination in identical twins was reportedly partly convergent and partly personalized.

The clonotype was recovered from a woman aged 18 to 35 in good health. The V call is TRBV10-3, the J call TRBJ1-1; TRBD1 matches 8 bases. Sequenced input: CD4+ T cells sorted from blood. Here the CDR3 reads CAISEDRGLMNTEAFF. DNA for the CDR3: TGTGCCATCAGTGAAGACAGGGGTCTAATGAACACTGAAGCTTTCTTT.